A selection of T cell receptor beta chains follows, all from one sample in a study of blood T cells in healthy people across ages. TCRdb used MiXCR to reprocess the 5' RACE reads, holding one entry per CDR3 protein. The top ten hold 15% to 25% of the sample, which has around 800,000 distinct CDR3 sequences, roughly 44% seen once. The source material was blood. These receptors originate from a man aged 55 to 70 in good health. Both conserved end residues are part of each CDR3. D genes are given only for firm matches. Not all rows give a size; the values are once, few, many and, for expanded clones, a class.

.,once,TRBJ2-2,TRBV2,CASSVGELFF,TGTGCCAGCAGTGTAGGGGAGCTGTTTTTT
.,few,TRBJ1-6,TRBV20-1,CSASLAGNSPLHF,TGCAGTGCTAGTTTGGCAGGGAATTCACCCCTCCACTTT
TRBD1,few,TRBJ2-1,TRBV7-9,CASSLGDRLYNEQFF,TGTGCCAGCAGCTTAGGGGACAGGCTATACAATGAGCAGTTCTTC
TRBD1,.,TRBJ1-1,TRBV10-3,CAISRTGTGDYEAFF,TGTGCCATCAGCAGAACCGGGACAGGGGATTATGAAGCTTTCTTT
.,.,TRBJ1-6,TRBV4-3,CASSQEHRRASSYNSPLHF,TGCGCCAGCAGCCAAGAACATCGAAGAGCTAGCTCCTATAATTCACCCCTCCACTTT
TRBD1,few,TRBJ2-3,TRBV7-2,CASSFAGTGGADTQYF,TGTGCCAGCAGCTTTGCCGGGACAGGGGGCGCAGATACGCAGTATTTT
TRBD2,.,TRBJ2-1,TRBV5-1,CASSPATSGGGEQFF,TGCGCCAGCAGCCCAGCGACTAGCGGGGGCGGTGAGCAGTTCTTC
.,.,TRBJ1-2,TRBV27,CASSPHAKNGYTF,TGTGCCAGCAGTCCGCACGCAAAAAATGGCTACACCTTC
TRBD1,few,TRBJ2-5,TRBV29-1,CSVIPGQRETQYF,TGCAGCGTTATACCGGGACAGAGGGAGACCCAGTACTTC
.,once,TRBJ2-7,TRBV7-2,CASSKRVEPAYEQYF,TGTGCCAGCAGCAAGAGGGTAGAGCCGGCCTACGAGCAGTACTTC
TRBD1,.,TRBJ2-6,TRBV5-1,CASAGGNSGANVLTF,TGCGCCAGCGCAGGGGGTAACTCTGGGGCCAACGTCCTGACTTTC
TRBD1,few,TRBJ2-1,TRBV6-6,CASSYSGQGAWFF,TGTGCCAGCAGTTACTCAGGACAGGGGGCTTGGTTCTTC
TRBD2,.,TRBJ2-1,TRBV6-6,CASSYVGGSYNEQFF,TGTGCCAGCAGTTACGTGGGGGGGTCCTACAATGAGCAGTTCTTC
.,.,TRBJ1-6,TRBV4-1,CASRHVHREGRRSPLHF,TGCGCCAGCAGACACGTCCACCGGGAGGGGCGGCGTTCACCCCTCCACTTT
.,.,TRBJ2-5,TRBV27,CASSLFLGTDEYF,TGTGCCAGCAGTTTATTCTTGGGGACCGATGAGTACTTC
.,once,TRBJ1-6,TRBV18,CASTQGTGTNSPLHF,TGTGCCAGCACACAGGGCACAGGGACCAATTCACCCCTCCACTTT
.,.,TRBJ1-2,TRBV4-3,CASSRMRDGLNYGYTF,TGCGCCAGCAGCCGTATGAGGGACGGCCTCAACTATGGCTACACCTTC
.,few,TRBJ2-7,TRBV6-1,CASRDEERPGYEQYF,TGTGCCAGCAGGGACGAGGAACGGCCGGGGTACGAGCAGTACTTC
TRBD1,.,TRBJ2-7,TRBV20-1,CSARTGGPYEQYF,TGCAGTGCTAGAACAGGGGGCCCCTACGAGCAGTACTTC
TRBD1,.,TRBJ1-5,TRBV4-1,CASSQGTGNQPQHF,TGCGCCAGCAGCCAAGGGACAGGGAATCAGCCCCAGCATTTT
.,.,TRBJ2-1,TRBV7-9,CASSPLQLYNEQFF,TGTGCCAGCAGCCCACTACAACTCTACAATGAGCAGTTCTTC
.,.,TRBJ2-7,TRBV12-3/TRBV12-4,CASSLGDLAYEQYF,TGTGCCAGCAGTTTGGGTGACTTAGCCTACGAGCAGTACTTC
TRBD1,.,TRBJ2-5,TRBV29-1,CSVVRSQDRGGETQYF,TGCAGCGTTGTTCGTTCCCAGGACAGGGGTGGAGAGACCCAGTACTTC
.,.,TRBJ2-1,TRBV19,CASSIGRGKAEQFF,TGTGCCAGTAGTATAGGTAGAGGGAAGGCTGAGCAGTTCTTC
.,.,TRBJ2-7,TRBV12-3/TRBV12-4,CASSLGQGGYNEQYF,TGTGCCAGCAGTTTAGGTCAGGGCGGGTACAATGAGCAGTACTTC
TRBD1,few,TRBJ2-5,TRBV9,CASSPQQGGKETQYF,TGTGCCAGCAGCCCCCAACAGGGGGGCAAAGAGACCCAGTACTTC
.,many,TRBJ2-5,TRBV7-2,CASSLGGAGETQYF,TGTGCCAGCAGCTTAGGGGGGGCCGGAGAGACCCAGTACTTC
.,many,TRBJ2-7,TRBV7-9,CASSPGLGGQYF,TGTGCCAGCAGCCCCGGACTAGGGGGGCAGTACTTC
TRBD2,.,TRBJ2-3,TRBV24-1,CATSDPGTSGGATQYF,TGTGCCACCAGTGACCCAGGGACTAGCGGGGGGGCGACGCAGTATTTT
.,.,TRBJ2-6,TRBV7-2,CASTAGGANVLTF,TGTGCCAGCACCGCGGGTGGGGCCAACGTCCTGACTTTC
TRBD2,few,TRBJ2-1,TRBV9,CASSVVGGRGGEQFF,TGTGCCAGCAGCGTAGTCGGGGGGAGGGGTGGTGAGCAGTTCTTC
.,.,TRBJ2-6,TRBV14,CASTSSRDLSGANVLTF,TGTGCCAGCACAAGCAGCAGAGACCTCTCTGGGGCCAACGTCCTGACTTTC
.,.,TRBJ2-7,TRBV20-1,CSASHGTDYEQYF,TGCAGTGCTAGCCACGGGACGGACTACGAGCAGTACTTT
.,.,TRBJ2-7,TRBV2,CASSVDGKHFEQYF,TGTGCCAGCAGCGTGGACGGGAAGCATTTCGAGCAGTACTTC
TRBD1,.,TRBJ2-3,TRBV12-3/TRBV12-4,CASSFLQTGVADTQYF,TGTGCCAGCAGTTTCCTCCAGACAGGGGTGGCAGATACGCAGTATTTT
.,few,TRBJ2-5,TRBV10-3,CATSRDTTQETQYF,TGTGCCACCTCTAGGGACACCACCCAAGAGACCCAGTACTTC
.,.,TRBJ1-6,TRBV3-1,CASSQGGNPLHF,TGTGCCAGCAGCCAAGGGGGGAATCCCCTCCACTTT
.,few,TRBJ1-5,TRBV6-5,CASKSDSTSNQPQHF,TGTGCCAGCAAGAGCGACAGCACTAGCAATCAGCCCCAGCATTTT
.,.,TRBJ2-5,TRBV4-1,CASSQDSGLQETQYF,TGCGCCAGCAGCCAAGATTCAGGGCTCCAAGAGACCCAGTACTTC
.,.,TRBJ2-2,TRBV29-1,CVVTGHFVTGELFF,TGCGTGGTAACGGGACACTTCGTCACCGGGGAGCTGTTTTTT
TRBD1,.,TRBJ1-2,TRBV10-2,CASSGAGGEGYTF,TGCGCCAGCAGTGGGGCAGGGGGCGAGGGCTACACCTTC
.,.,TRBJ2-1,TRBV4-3,CASSQDAAGAEFF,TGCGCCAGCAGCCAAGACGCGGCAGGGGCGGAGTTCTTC
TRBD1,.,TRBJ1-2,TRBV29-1,CSISPPGQVHGYTF,TGCAGCATCTCTCCCCCGGGACAGGTTCATGGCTACACCTTC
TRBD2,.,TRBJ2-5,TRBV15,CATSTRGGEGTQNF,TGTGCCACCAGCACCCGGGGAGGGGAAGGGACCCAGAACTTC
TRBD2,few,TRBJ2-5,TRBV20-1,CSARAYLVLAGNQETQYF,TGCAGTGCTAGAGCCTACCTAGTCCTAGCGGGGAACCAAGAGACCCAGTACTTC
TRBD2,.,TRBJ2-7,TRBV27,CASSLGGFGYNEQYF,TGTGCCAGCAGTTTGGGGGGGTTTGGTTACAATGAGCAGTACTTC
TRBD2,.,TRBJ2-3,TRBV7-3,CASSASSGGRPSTDTQYF,TGTGCCAGCAGCGCCTCTAGCGGGGGACGACCTAGCACAGATACGCAGTATTTT
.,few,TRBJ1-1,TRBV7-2,CASSVDTGSPRAFF,TGTGCCAGCAGCGTAGATACAGGCTCCCCTCGAGCTTTCTTT
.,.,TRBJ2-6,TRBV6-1,CASGQWRTGSGANVLTF,TGTGCCAGCGGCCAGTGGCGCACAGGCTCTGGGGCCAACGTCCTGACTTTC